This entry concerns a single T cell receptor beta chain. This sample is part of a study of OX40 agonist ivuxolimab in advanced cancers. In the study overall: Ivuxolimab was administered intravenously to patients at 0.01 to 10 mg/kg every 2 weeks. Enrolled patients in dose escalation had cancers that were hepatocellular carcinoma, melanoma, renal cell or head and neck cancer.

Germline assignment: CDR1 SGDLS and CDR2 YYNGEE. The CDR3 runs 16 residues. The trim removed 2 bases at V and 5 bases at J, leaving 9 bases unmatched. Assay used: immunoSEQ multiplex PCR; TCRdb lists only in-frame clones, some missing. The profile shows over 85,000 clones, 86% of them singletons. The sample consisted of CD4+ or CD8+ T cells sorted from blood, taken in a trial of the OX40 agonist ivuxolimab. This chain joins TRBV9 and TRBJ2-1; TRBD1 matches 8 bases. The TCR was taken from an adult with an advanced solid tumor such as melanoma, head and neck, liver or kidney cancer. The CDR3 DNA reads as TGTGCCAGCAGCGTCTTTTCGGGACAGGCCAACAATGAGCAGTTCTTC. It specifies CASSVFSGQANNEQFF.